The 16 T cell receptor beta chains given below trace back to one sample, sequenced in a study of T cell repertoires in cytomegalovirus infection. TCRdb redid the calling of the reads with MiXCR, one entry per CDR3 protein. The table lists nearly 700,000 distinct CDR3 sequences, around 30% of them singletons. The antigens these receptors bind are not known. Specimen: cultured PBMCs, collected from culture after CMV antigen stimulation. The receptors originated from a human donor in good health (CMV status not recorded). Some clones in this sample may be carry-over from other donors' samples.

The chain combines TRBV9 with TRBJ2-5; D unclear. This CDR3 is built from 13 residues. Germline-derived CDR1 and CDR2 are SGDLS and YYNGEE. V was pared by 0 bases and J by 3 bases, with 6 bases between. Here the CDR3 DNA reads TGTGCCAGCAGCGTAGGGGCAGAAGAGACCCAGTACTTC. This sequence encodes CASSVGAEETQYF.

This rearrangement joins TRBV18 to TRBJ2-7; 9 nucleotides agree with TRBD1. Germline V gene sequence: CDR1 KGHSH, CDR2 LQKENI. V lost 6 bases and J lost 7; bases outside the gene matches: 10. The CDR3 consists of 14 residues. CDR3 region: CASSPGTGSGEQYF. The CDR3, as DNA: TGTGCCAGCTCCCCCGGGACAGGGTCAGGGGAGCAGTACTTC.

This clonotype was seen just once. CDR3 DNA sequence: TGCAGTGCCTCCCCGCAGGCTTTCTTT. The encoded protein is CSASPQAFF. This chain connects TRBV20-1 to TRBJ1-1; no firm D call. Looked up from germline, CDR1 is DFQATT and CDR2 is SNEGSKA (reference sequence). Trimming shortened V by 6 bases and J by 11 bases, and 10 bases separated the two germline ends. The CDR3 length is 9 residues.

This chain uses TRBV7-2 with TRBJ2-4; 9 nucleotides line up with TRBD1. V shed 4 bases and J 6 bases; nucleotides not matched to a gene: 10. Germline V lookup: CDR1 SGHTA, CDR2 FQGNSA. The CDR3 sequence is 16 residues long. CDR3 amino acids: CASSSPPGQGLNIQYF. In nucleotides, the CDR3 is TGTGCCAGCAGCTCGCCTCCGGGACAGGGACTAAACATTCAGTACTTC.

To note about this clonotype: Compared with germline, one end of the junction differs, possibly owing to a read error. The chain uses TRBV6-2 or TRBV6-3 and TRBJ2-7; 9 positions match TRBD2. The germline gives CDR1 MNHEY, CDR2 SVGEGT. The CDR3 is 16 residues long. CDR3 nucleotide sequence: TGTGCCAGCAGCGCTTTCGGTGCGGGAGGGCTTGAAGAGCAGTGCTTC. It codes for CASSAFGAGGLEEQCF.

This clonotype was found many times. This rearrangement joins TRBV7-9 to TRBJ1-3; TRBD1 is a possible D gene (6 bases). The CDR3 is 14 amino acids. CDR1 is SEHNR, CDR2 FQNEAQ, per germline (reference sequence). The V and J ends lost 5 bases and 8 bases respectively, with 16 bases between them. The CDR3 nucleotides are TGTGCCAGCAGCCTGGGACAATCTCTCTACACCATATATTTT. The encoded protein is CASSLGQSLYTIYF.

The table lists this clonotype with a few counts. The chain uses TRBV20-1 and TRBJ2-5; 7 bases line up with TRBD1. J was trimmed by 5 bases and V by 3 bases; bases with no gene match: 6. The CDR3 length is 13 residues. Germline V gene lookup returns CDR1 DFQATT and CDR2 SNEGSKA (reference sequence). DNA for the CDR3: TGCAGTGCTAGGAGGGGGCTCTTGGAGACCCAGTACTTC. Protein sequence: CSARRGLLETQYF.

CDR3 sequence: CASSPPGARGTEAFF. The CDR3 bases are TGCGCCAGCAGCCCACCCGGAGCTAGGGGCACTGAAGCTTTCTTT. The genes are TRBV5-1 and TRBJ1-1; D might be TRBD1 (5 bases). V was pared by 4 bases and J by 4 bases, with 17 bases between. Germline values: CDR1 SGHRS, CDR2 YFSETQ. The CDR3 is 15 residues long.

The chain uses TRBV11-2 and TRBJ2-5, with D perhaps given as TRBD1 or TRBD2 (5 bases each). The V end was cut by 0 bases, the J end by 7 bases, with 12 bases between. There are 14 residues in the CDR3. CDR1 is SGHAT, CDR2 FQNNGV, per germline. In nucleotides, the CDR3 is TGTGCCAGCAGCTTAGATCGGGGCCCCTCGACCCAGTACTTC. Amino acid sequence: CASSLDRGPSTQYF.

The chain joins TRBV20-1 to TRBJ2-1; 12 bases map to TRBD2. CDR3 size: 14 residues. The V gene end was trimmed by 6 bases and the J gene end by 4 bases; junction bases not matched to a gene: 4. CDR1 and CDR2 from the germline V gene are DFQATT and SNEGSKA (reference sequence). The CDR3 DNA follows: TGCAGTGCCCGGACTAGCGGGGCGTACAATGAGCAGTTCTTC. It encodes CSARTSGAYNEQFF.

This chain joins TRBV10-3 and TRBJ1-1; TRBD1 is a possible D gene (6 bases). Germline CDR1 reads ENHRY; CDR2 reads SYGVKD. The CDR3 length is 15 residues. V was trimmed by 5 bases and J by 0 bases, leaving 13 bases between them. CDR3 residues: CAISPRQALNTEAFF. The CDR3 coding sequence is TGTGCCATCAGTCCAAGACAGGCCCTGAACACTGAAGCTTTCTTT.

The rearrangement joins TRBV20-1 to TRBJ1-3, with D perhaps TRBD1 (5 bases). The length of the CDR3 is 13 residues. CDR1 and CDR2 (germline): DFQATT, SNEGSKA (reference sequence). V was clipped by 1 base and J by 14 bases, with 18 bases between them. CDR3: CSARVGQGRKLYF. The CDR3 nucleotides are TGCAGTGCTAGAGTCGGGCAGGGTAGGAAATTATATTTT.

This clonotype was seen more than once but under ten times. This chain links TRBV7-9 with TRBJ1-2; 8 bases are shared with TRBD1. Germline loops: CDR1 SEHNR, CDR2 FQNEAQ (reference sequence). The trim removed 4 bases at V and 8 bases at J, leaving 18 bases unmatched. This CDR3 has 17 amino acids. The CDR3 DNA reads TGTGCCAGCAGCTCGTTCGACAGGGGCGCCTTTTTAAGCGGCTACACCTTC. Its protein product is CASSSFDRGAFLSGYTF.

The chain is built from TRBV4-2 and TRBJ2-1, with 10 bases identical to TRBD2. V lost 7 bases and J lost 7; bases outside the gene matches: 10. This CDR3 has 15 amino acids. Looked up from germline, CDR1 is LGHNA and CDR2 is YNFKEQ. This CDR3 reads CASNQRGGFLNEQFF. Written as DNA, the CDR3 is TGTGCCAGCAACCAGCGGGGGGGCTTCCTTAATGAGCAGTTCTTC.

This clonotype was recorded a few times. V and J are TRBV10-3 and TRBJ2-7; TRBD2 agrees at 11 bases. There are 17 residues in the CDR3. Germline V gene sequence: CDR1 ENHRY, CDR2 SYGVKD. The ends lost 0 bases at V and 7 bases at J; junction bases unmatched: 11. Here the CDR3 reads CAISESGKGLAVDEQYF. In nucleotides, the CDR3 is TGTGCCATCAGTGAGTCGGGTAAGGGACTAGCGGTGGATGAGCAGTACTTC.

This clonotype has only a few counts. This rearrangement joins TRBV4-1 to TRBJ1-5; D unclear. Germline V gene sequence: CDR1 MGHRA, CDR2 YSYEKL. V lost 0 bases, J lost 0 bases, and 9 bases lay in between. This CDR3 region has 16 residues. The CDR3 loop reads CASSQDGSYSNQPQHF. The DNA of the CDR3 is TGCGCCAGCAGCCAAGATGGTTCTTATAGCAATCAGCCCCAGCATTTT.